These 19 T cell receptor beta chains share one sample of origin, sequenced in a study of blood T cell repertoires in COVID-19. The assay was immunoSEQ multiplex PCR, and TCRdb's table has in-frame clones only and misses some. The sample comprises 310,000 or so clones, 83% of which are singletons, and approximately 1.2% rests with the top ten. Sequenced material: peripheral blood. All receptors derive from a woman aged 45-65 years with acute or convalescent COVID-19.

V is TRBV5-1 and J is TRBJ2-7; D might be TRBD2 (5 bases). Germline CDR1 reads SGHRS; CDR2 reads YFSETQ. The V gene lost 0 bases and the J gene lost 0 bases, with 10 bases spanning the gap. CDR3 size: 15 residues. This CDR3 is CASSLGGFSSYEQYF. In nucleotides, the CDR3 is TGCGCCAGCAGCTTGGGAGGGTTTAGCTCCTACGAGCAGTACTTC.

The gene calls are TRBV4-1 and TRBJ1-4, with TRBD1 matching over 9 bases. V shed 4 bases and J 0 bases; nucleotides not matched to a gene: 12. The CDR3 consists of 19 residues. Looked up from germline, CDR1 is MGHRA and CDR2 is YSYEKL. The CDR3, as DNA: TGCGCCAGCAGCCCTCGAACAGGGGGCGTAGGGACAACTAATGAAAAACTGTTTTTT. The encoded protein is CASSPRTGGVGTTNEKLFF.

Only one count was recorded for this clone. The rearrangement uses TRBV7-9 and TRBJ1-2, with a tentative D call TRBD1 (6 bases). The V gene lost 2 bases and the J gene lost 3 bases, with 10 bases spanning the gap. The CDR3 length is 14 residues. CDR1 and CDR2 (germline): SEHNR, FQNEAQ (reference sequence). The DNA for the CDR3 is TGTGCCAGCAGCTTACTCTCAGGGGACTATGGCTACACCTTC. Amino acids: CASSLLSGDYGYTF.

The V gene is TRBV5-4, the J gene TRBJ2-7; 16 bases match TRBD2. Germline V gene sequence: CDR1 SGHNT, CDR2 YYREEE (reference sequence). The V and J ends lost 9 bases and 5 bases, in that order; junction bases with no gene match: 11. The CDR3 is 16 amino acids. This CDR3 reads CATHGTSGRVGHEQYF. As DNA, the CDR3 is TGTGCCACACACGGGACTAGCGGGAGGGTGGGCCACGAGCAGTACTTC.

The V and J genes are TRBV4-1 and TRBJ1-5; 7 bases are shared with TRBD1. The CDR3 runs to 18 residues. The germline V gene encodes CDR1 MGHRA and CDR2 YSYEKL. The junction had 11 bases not matched to a gene; V was cut back by 0 bases and J by 3 bases. The CDR3 sequence is CASSQDARDRAFNQPQHF. The CDR3 DNA is TGCGCCAGCAGCCAAGACGCAAGAGACAGGGCCTTCAATCAGCCCCAGCATTTT.

The chain has TRBV5-1 and TRBJ1-2; 8 bases match TRBD1. V gave up 4 bases and J gave up 6 bases; unmatched junction bases: 17. The CDR3 consists of 17 residues. Germline CDR1 is SGHRS and CDR2 is YFSETQ. The chain's CDR3 is CASSPSINRGEVNGYTF. CDR3 nucleotide sequence: TGCGCCAGCAGCCCCTCTATTAACAGGGGGGAGGTTAATGGCTACACCTTC. Filled out from reference TRBV5-1 and TRBJ1-2, the complete variable domain reads KAGVTQTPRYLIKTRGQQVTLSCSPISGHRSVSWYQQTPGQGLQFLFEYFSETQRNKGNFPGRFSGRQFSNSRSEMNVSTLELGDSALYLCASSPSINRGEVNGYTFGSGTRLTVV.

The chain uses TRBV2 and TRBJ2-7, with TRBD2 as a possible D gene (6 bases). The ends were cut back, 7 bases at V and 8 bases at J, with 15 bases in the middle. The CDR3 sequence is 12 residues long. The germline V gene encodes CDR1 SNHLY and CDR2 FYNNEI. CDR3 sequence (DNA): TGTGCCAGCACACAGGATCGCGGGAAGCAGTACGTC. Amino acid sequence: CASTQDRGKQYV.

On this clone itself: One junction end does not reproduce the germline sequence, and a read error may be involved. This sequence joins TRBV28 and TRBJ2-2; no clear D gene. The CDR3 totals 12 residues. From germline, CDR1 is MDHEN and CDR2 SYDVKM. CDR3 sequence (DNA): TGTGCCAGCAGTTTAAACAACGGGGAGCTGTTTTTT. Translated: CASSLNNGELFF.

This chain joins TRBV7-2 and TRBJ1-1; the D is unclear. Germline CDR1 SGHTA, CDR2 FQGNSA. The V and J ends lost 1 base and 4 bases respectively, with 10 bases between them. CDR3 length equals 14 residues. CDR3 coding DNA: TGTGCCAGCAGCTTAGTTGAGGTGGGCACTGAAGCTTTCTTT. It is translated as CASSLVEVGTEAFF. The whole variable domain, remainder taken from reference TRBV7-2 and TRBJ1-1, is GAGVSQSPSNKVTEKGKDVELRCDPISGHTALYWYRQSLGQGLEFLIYFQGNSAPDKSGLPSDRFSAERTGGSVSTLTIQRTQQEDSAVYLCASSLVEVGTEAFFGQGTRLTVV.

The genes are TRBV3-1 (or the pseudogene TRBV3-2) and TRBJ1-1; D remains ambiguous. Germline V CDR1 and CDR2: LGHDT, YNNKEL (reference sequence). V lost 1 base to trimming and J lost 6 bases, with 9 bases between them. The CDR3 covers 13 residues. CDR3 protein: CASSQGRSSEAFF. The CDR3 bases are TGTGCCAGCAGCCAAGGGCGGTCTTCTGAAGCTTTCTTT.

V and J are TRBV7-8 and TRBJ2-7; D is possibly TRBD2 (5 bases). V dropped 1 base and J dropped 2 bases, with 18 bases sitting between them. Germline assignment: CDR1 SGHVS and CDR2 FQNEAQ. The CDR3 sequence is 17 residues long. Here the CDR3 DNA reads TGTGCCAGCAGCTTAGTCGCGAGGGCCTCGCGCCCCTACGAGCAGTACGTC. Its protein is CASSLVARASRPYEQYV.

This chain links TRBV7-2 with TRBJ1-2, with D possibly matching TRBD1 (5 bases). CDR1 and CDR2 (germline): SGHTA, FQGNSA. The V and J ends lost 1 base and 0 bases respectively, with 6 bases between them. This CDR3 region has 14 residues. CDR3 in DNA: TGTGCCAGCAGCTTAGTAGGGGCTAACTATGGCTACACCTTC. It specifies CASSLVGANYGYTF.

In this sample, this clone turned up once. The chain couples TRBV24-1 to TRBJ2-3; 16 bases match TRBD2. V lost 4 bases and J lost 4; bases outside the gene matches: 4. This CDR3 has 17 amino acids. The germline V gene has CDR1 KGHDR and CDR2 SFDVKD. The CDR3, as DNA: TGTGCCACCAGTGACCCGGGACTAGCGGGAGGGCCAGATACGCAGTATTTT. Its protein product is CATSDPGLAGGPDTQYF.

V usage is TRBV2 and J usage is TRBJ2-5; weak D call: TRBD1 (5 bases). This CDR3 spans 12 amino acids. Deletions cut 7 bases from V and 4 bases from J, with 10 bases between. Germline V CDR1 and CDR2: SNHLY, FYNNEI. The CDR3 loop is CASKGLGETQYF. The CDR3 nucleotides read TGTGCCAGCAAGGGGCTCGGAGAGACCCAGTACTTC.

The chain carries TRBV19 and TRBJ1-2, with TRBD1 identical over 7 bases. The length of the CDR3 is 18 residues. Germline V gene lookup returns CDR1 LNHDA and CDR2 SQIVND (reference sequence). Trimming took 2 bases from V and 2 from J; bases not matched to a gene: 14. The CDR3 is CASSIIIPSGTVNYGYTF. Here the CDR3 DNA reads TGTGCCAGTAGTATAATAATCCCCTCGGGGACAGTCAACTATGGCTACACCTTC.

This chain uses TRBV6-4 with TRBJ1-2; tentative D call: TRBD1 (6 bases). Germline-derived CDR1 and CDR2 are MRHNA and SNTAGT. The V gene lost 3 bases and the J gene lost 6 bases, with 11 bases spanning the gap. This CDR3 is built from 13 residues. CDR3 residues: CASSEGRGNGYTF. The CDR3 DNA reads as TGTGCCAGCAGTGAAGGCAGGGGAAATGGCTACACCTTC.

This chain uses TRBV18 with TRBJ2-5, with a weak D call TRBD1 (5 bases). V lost 6 bases, J lost 5 bases, and 13 bases lay in between. CDR1 is KGHSH and CDR2 is LQKENI in the germline V gene. The CDR3 is made up of 13 amino acids. CDR3 sequence (DNA): TGTGCCAGCTCCCCAACAGGTGGGGAGACCCAGTACTTC. Residues: CASSPTGGETQYF.

The chain recombines TRBV19 with TRBJ1-3, with TRBD1 matching 7 bases. The germline V gene encodes CDR1 LNHDA and CDR2 SQIVND (reference sequence). J lost 0 bases, V lost 5 bases, and 10 bases had no gene match. The CDR3 covers 17 residues. This CDR3 reads CASSPWTGPLSGNTIYF. CDR3 DNA: TGTGCCAGTAGTCCCTGGACAGGCCCACTCTCTGGAAACACCATATATTTT.

The table lists this clone with a few counts. The CDR3 sequence: CASSPPEAGGEKLFF. CDR3 sequence (DNA): TGTGCCAGCTCACCACCGGAGGCAGGAGGCGAAAAACTGTTTTTT. The gene calls are TRBV18 and TRBJ1-4; D gene uncertain. Deletions cut 0 bases from V and 8 bases from J, with 13 bases between. The CDR3 length is 15 residues. CDR1 is KGHSH and CDR2 is LQKENI in the germline V gene. The full variable domain, in which reference TRBV18 and TRBJ1-4 provide the parts outside the CDR3, is NAGVMQNPRHLVRRRGQEARLRCSPMKGHSHVYWYRQLPEEGLKFMVYLQKENIIDESGMPKERFSAEFPKEGPSILRIQQVVRGDSAAYFCASSPPEAGGEKLFFGSGTQLSVL.